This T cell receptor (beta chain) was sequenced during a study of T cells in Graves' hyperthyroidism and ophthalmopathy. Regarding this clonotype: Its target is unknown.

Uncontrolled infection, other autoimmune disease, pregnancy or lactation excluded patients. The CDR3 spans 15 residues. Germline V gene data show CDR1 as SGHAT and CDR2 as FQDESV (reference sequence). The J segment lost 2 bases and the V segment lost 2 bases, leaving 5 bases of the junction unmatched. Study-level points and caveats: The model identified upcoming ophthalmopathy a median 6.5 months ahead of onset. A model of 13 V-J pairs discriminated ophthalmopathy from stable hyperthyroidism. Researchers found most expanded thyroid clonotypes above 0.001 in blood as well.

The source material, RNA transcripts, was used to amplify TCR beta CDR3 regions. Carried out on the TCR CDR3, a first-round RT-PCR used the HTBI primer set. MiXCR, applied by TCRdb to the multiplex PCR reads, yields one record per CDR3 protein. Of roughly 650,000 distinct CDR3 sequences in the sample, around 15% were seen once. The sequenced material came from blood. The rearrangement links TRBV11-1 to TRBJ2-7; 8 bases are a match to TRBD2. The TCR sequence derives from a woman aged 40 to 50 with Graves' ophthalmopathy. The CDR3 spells CASSLLGTSPYEQYF. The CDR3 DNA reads TGTGCCAGCAGCTTACTCGGGACTAGTCCCTACGAGCAGTACTTC.